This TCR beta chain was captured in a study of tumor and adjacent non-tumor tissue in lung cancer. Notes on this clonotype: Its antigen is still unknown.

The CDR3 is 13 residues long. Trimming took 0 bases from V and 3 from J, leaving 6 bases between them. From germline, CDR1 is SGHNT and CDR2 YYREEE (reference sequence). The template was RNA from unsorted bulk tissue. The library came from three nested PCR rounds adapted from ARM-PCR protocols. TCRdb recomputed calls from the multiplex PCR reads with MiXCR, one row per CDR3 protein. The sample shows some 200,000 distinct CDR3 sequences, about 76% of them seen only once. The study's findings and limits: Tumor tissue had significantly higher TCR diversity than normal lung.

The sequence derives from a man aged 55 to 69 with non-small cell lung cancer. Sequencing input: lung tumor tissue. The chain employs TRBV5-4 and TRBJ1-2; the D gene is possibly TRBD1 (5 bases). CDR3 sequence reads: CASSLEQDYGYTF. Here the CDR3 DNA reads TGTGCCAGCAGCTTGGAACAGGACTATGGCTACACCTTC. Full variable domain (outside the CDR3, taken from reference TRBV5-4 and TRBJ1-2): ETGVTQSPTHLIKTRGQQVTLRCSSQSGHNTVSWYQQALGQGPQFIFQYYREEENGRGNFPPRFSGLQFPNYSSELNVNALELDDSALYLCASSLEQDYGYTFGSGTRLTVV.